These 14 T cell receptor beta chains were all obtained from the same sample, sequenced in a study of blood T cell repertoires in COVID-19. Repertoires were generated with immunoSEQ multiplex PCR, while TCRdb's copy carries only in-frame clones and drops some. The sample has about 75,000 clones, more than 70% seen once; the top ten hold roughly 19%. The sample taken for sequencing was peripheral blood. All receptors come from a human donor in a cohort sampled during active COVID-19.

The chain couples TRBV4-3 to TRBJ1-1, with D possibly being TRBD1 (5 bases). The CDR3 runs 14 residues. Germline-derived CDR1 and CDR2 are LGHNA and YSLEER. Trimming took 0 bases from V and 7 from J, leaving 12 bases between them. In DNA form, the CDR3 reads TGCGCCAGCAGCCAAGATTGGGGCAAGGATGAAGCTTTCTTT. Encoded protein: CASSQDWGKDEAFF.

The chain carries TRBV18 and TRBJ2-1; tentatively, D is TRBD1 (6 bases). CDR1 KGHSH and CDR2 LQKENI come from the germline V gene. Between the trimmed V and J ends, which lost 1 base and 12 bases, there was a span of 19 bases. The CDR3 consists of 15 residues. CDR3 sequence reads: CASSPRGQYYGTQFF. In DNA, the CDR3 is TGTGCCAGCTCACCACGGGGGCAGTACTACGGCACGCAGTTCTTC.

The rearrangement uses TRBV21-1 and TRBJ2-7; TRBD1, the table's D call, was not compared with the DNA. TRBV21-1 is labeled a pseudogene. This CDR3 is built from 16 residues. CDR3 amino acids: CASSKVGQGVSYEQYF. The CDR3 bases are TGTGCCAGCAGCAAAGTGGGCCAGGGGGTCTCCTACGAGCAGTACTTC.

V gene TRBV5-5 combines with J gene TRBJ1-1; 10 bases are a match to TRBD1. The trim removed 4 bases at V and 4 bases at J, leaving 4 bases unmatched. The length of the CDR3 is 14 residues. CDR1 is SGHKS and CDR2 is YYEKEE in the germline V gene (reference sequence). The CDR3 reads CASSGGQGFTEAFF. CDR3 in DNA: TGTGCCAGCAGCGGGGGACAGGGGTTCACTGAAGCTTTCTTT.

The V call is TRBV11-2, the J call TRBJ1-2; D may be TRBD1 (6 bases). CDR1 is SGHAT and CDR2 is FQNNGV in the germline V gene. This CDR3 contains 18 residues. The V gene lost 2 bases and the J gene lost 1 base, with 20 bases spanning the gap. Written as DNA, the CDR3 is TGTGCCAGCAGCTTAATCGCCGGTGGGGACACCTTTAACTATGGCTACACCTTC. This translates into CASSLIAGGDTFNYGYTF.

The rearrangement uses TRBV6-6 and TRBJ2-3; perhaps TRBD2 as D (5 bases). The CDR3 covers 14 residues. Germline V CDR1 and CDR2: MNHNY, SVGAGI (reference sequence). With 6 bases removed from V and 0 bases from J, the gap between germline ends came to 10 bases. The CDR3 DNA reads TGTGCCAGCAGACGGACGGGGAGCACAGATACGCAGTATTTT. This translates into CASRRTGSTDTQYF.

This chain uses TRBV11-2 with TRBJ2-1; possible D gene TRBD2, 6 bases. Trimming removed 1 base at V and 3 bases at J, with 13 bases between. Per germline, CDR1 SGHAT and CDR2 FQNNGV. The CDR3 contains 16 residues. The CDR3 nucleotides are TGTGCCAGCAGCTTAGTTGGTAGGGGAGGCTACAATGAGCAGTTCTTC. It codes for CASSLVGRGGYNEQFF. Full variable domain (rest looked up from reference TRBV11-2 and TRBJ2-1): EAGVAQSPRYKIIEKRQSVAFWCNPISGHATLYWYQQILGQGPKLLIQFQNNGVVDDSQLPKDRFSAERLKGVDSTLKIQPAKLEDSAVYLCASSLVGRGGYNEQFFGPGTRLTVL.

This sequence joins TRBV5-1 and TRBJ1-2, with 8 bases identical to TRBD1. The CDR3 contains 15 residues. From germline, CDR1 is SGHRS and CDR2 YFSETQ. J lost 2 bases, V lost 0 bases, and 3 bases had no gene match. The CDR3 region has the DNA TGCGCCAGCAGCTTGGGGGGGACAGGAAACTATGGCTACACCTTC. It is translated as CASSLGGTGNYGYTF. The full variable domain, with the rest looked up from reference TRBV5-1 and TRBJ1-2, is KAGVTQTPRYLIKTRGQQVTLSCSPISGHRSVSWYQQTPGQGLQFLFEYFSETQRNKGNFPGRFSGRQFSNSRSEMNVSTLELGDSALYLCASSLGGTGNYGYTFGSGTRLTVV.

The chain has TRBV5-1 and TRBJ2-1, with TRBD2 identical over 13 bases. Germline assignment: CDR1 SGHRS and CDR2 YFSETQ. The V gene end was trimmed by 2 bases and the J gene end by 8 bases; junction bases not matched to a gene: 10. This CDR3 is built from 17 residues. The CDR3 DNA follows: TGCGCCAGCAGCTTAGGGTTGACTAGCGGGAGGCAGGATGAGCAGTTCTTC. Residues: CASSLGLTSGRQDEQFF. The full variable domain, completed using reference TRBV5-1 and TRBJ2-1, is KAGVTQTPRYLIKTRGQQVTLSCSPISGHRSVSWYQQTPGQGLQFLFEYFSETQRNKGNFPGRFSGRQFSNSRSEMNVSTLELGDSALYLCASSLGLTSGRQDEQFFGPGTRLTVL.

The chain combines TRBV6-5 with TRBJ2-7; 7 nucleotides align to TRBD2. Germline V lookup: CDR1 MNHEY, CDR2 SVGAGI. The CDR3 sequence is 13 residues long. With V trimmed by 7 bases and J by 0 bases, 3 bases remained unmatched. As DNA, the CDR3 is TGTGCCAGCATTGCTAGCGGCTCCTACGAGCAGTACTTC. Its translation: CASIASGSYEQYF.

The V gene is TRBV16, the J gene TRBJ1-1; tentatively, D is TRBD1 (6 bases). V gave up 3 bases and J gave up 5 bases, with 10 bases separating them. This CDR3 is built from 13 residues. Germline V gene lookup returns CDR1 KGHSY and CDR2 FQNENV. CDR3 in DNA: TGTGCCAGCAGCCAGGGGGCAAATACTGAAGCTTTCTTT. Its protein product is CASSQGANTEAFF.

J is TRBJ1-2 and V is TRBV19, with 9 positions matching TRBD1. The germline V gene has CDR1 LNHDA and CDR2 SQIVND (reference sequence). The CDR3 is 19 residues long. Trimming cost V 4 bases and J 7 bases; bases outside gene matches: 22. The CDR3 loop reads CASSTPGTGMGMGPFGYTF. In DNA, the CDR3 is TGTGCCAGTAGTACGCCCGGGACAGGGATGGGGATGGGACCGTTTGGCTACACCTTC.

The genes are TRBV5-1 and TRBJ2-3; D gene ambiguous. V lost 0 bases and J 0 bases, leaving 5 bases between the germline ends. Germline CDR1 and CDR2: SGHRS and YFSETQ. The CDR3 contains 14 residues. CDR3 sequence (DNA): TGCGCCAGCAGCTTGGAACAGAGCACAGATACGCAGTATTTT. It is translated as CASSLEQSTDTQYF.

This clone was observed a handful of times. The chain employs TRBV7-2 and TRBJ1-6, with D unresolved. Germline loops: CDR1 SGHTA, CDR2 FQGNSA. The V end was cut by 2 bases, the J end by 6 bases, with 8 bases between. The CDR3 has 14 amino acids. The CDR3: CASSLRSFNSPLHF. The CDR3 nucleotides are TGTGCCAGCAGCTTAAGAAGCTTTAATTCACCCCTCCACTTT.